The sequence of this T cell receptor (beta chain) was determined in a study of T cell repertoires in cytomegalovirus infection. About the research overall: Matching HLA type, along with CMV infection, was indicated by public TCR beta signatures.

Comments on this clonotype: Its antigen is unknown.

Germline CDR1 reads LGHNA; CDR2 reads YNFKEQ. The CDR3 has 15 amino acids. V lost 0 bases and J lost 10; bases outside the gene matches: 6. TCRdb re-called the reads through MiXCR, storing one row per CDR3 protein. This sample carries about 360,000 distinct CDR3 sequences, about a sixth of them seen once, and the ten largest clones take around 9.3%. Overall study results and limits: Pooled public TCR beta family frequency picked out CMV carriers with the relevant HLA.

The specimen was PBMCs. This chain connects TRBV4-2 to TRBJ1-5; 10 bases line up with TRBD1. The origin of this receptor is a human donor in good health (CMV status not recorded). Some clones in this sample may be carry-over from other donors' samples. CDR3 sequence: CASSQDGTGDRPQHF. As DNA, the CDR3 is TGTGCCAGCAGCCAAGATGGGACAGGGGACCGACCCCAGCATTTT.